A single sample gave rise to the 13 T cell receptor beta chains below, sequenced in a study of cytomegalovirus exposure and HLA in healthy donors. The PCR made use of 60 Vbeta and 13 Jbeta primers. The assay was immunoSEQ multiplex PCR, and TCRdb's table has in-frame clones only and misses some. The sample includes about 98,000 clones, over 65% of them seen just once. Sequenced material: PBMCs. The receptor source for this set is a man aged 60 to 69 in good health and CMV-seropositive.

The chain couples TRBV5-4 to TRBJ2-3; 11 bases match TRBD1. CDR3 length: 15 residues. Trimming took 3 bases from V and 6 from J; bases not matched to a gene: 6. CDR1 is SGHNT, CDR2 YYREEE, per germline (reference sequence). The CDR3: CASSWGQGEGDTQYF. DNA for the CDR3: TGTGCCAGCAGCTGGGGACAGGGGGAAGGCGATACGCAGTATTTT.

The chain combines TRBV4-3 with TRBJ2-1, with 7 bases identical to TRBD1. The length of the CDR3 is 18 residues. Germline V gives CDR1 LGHNA, CDR2 YSLEER. J gave up 0 bases and V 3 bases, and 11 bases lay outside the gene matches. CDR3 region: CASSQDTPGQSSYNEQFF. For the CDR3, the DNA is TGCGCCAGCAGCCAGGATACTCCGGGACAGAGCTCCTACAATGAGCAGTTCTTC.

The chain employs TRBV19 and TRBJ2-1, with D possibly matching TRBD2 (6 bases). This CDR3 contains 14 residues. Per the germline V gene, CDR1 is LNHDA and CDR2 is SQIVND (reference sequence). Trimming pared 5 bases from V and 4 bases from J, leaving 12 bases between. The chain's CDR3 is CASSPRGLYNEQFF. The DNA for the CDR3 is TGTGCCAGTAGTCCAAGGGGACTGTACAATGAGCAGTTCTTC.

The chain links TRBV9 to TRBJ2-1; TRBD2 is a possible D gene (6 bases). The V and J ends lost 0 bases and 6 bases respectively, with 10 bases between them. CDR3 length: 14 amino acids. Per the germline V gene, CDR1 is SGDLS and CDR2 is YYNGEE. CDR3 in amino acids: CASSVDRGFNEQFF. The CDR3 coding sequence is TGTGCCAGCAGCGTAGATCGGGGGTTCAATGAGCAGTTCTTC.

CDR3 bases: TGTGCCAGCAGCCCCGGGAGGTCTCCCTACGAGCAGTACTTC. It translates to CASSPGRSPYEQYF. The rearrangement joins TRBV7-2 to TRBJ2-7; 7 nucleotides align to TRBD2. V lost 5 bases, J lost 2 bases, and 6 bases stayed unmatched. The CDR3 is made up of 14 amino acids. CDR1 is SGHTA and CDR2 is FQGNSA in the germline V gene.

V usage is TRBV5-1 and J usage is TRBJ2-3; TRBD2 matches at 11 bases. J lost 1 base, V lost 1 base, and 8 bases had no gene match. This CDR3 region has 18 residues. CDR1 SGHRS and CDR2 YFSETQ come from the germline V gene. In DNA form, the CDR3 reads TGCGCCAGCAGCTTGCCCAGACCGGGACTAGCGGGCACAGATACGCAGTATTTT. Translated: CASSLPRPGLAGTDTQYF.

The rearrangement uses TRBV13 and TRBJ2-7, with D possibly matching TRBD1 (6 bases). The CDR3 loop spans 14 amino acids. Trimming took 5 bases from V and 1 from J, leaving 12 bases between them. Germline CDR1 and CDR2: PRHDT and FYEKMQ (reference sequence). The CDR3: CASSTLDSSYEQYF. The CDR3 nucleotides read TGTGCCAGCAGCACCCTGGACAGTTCCTACGAGCAGTACTTC. Based on the CDR3 plus reference TRBV13 and TRBJ2-7, the full variable domain is AAGVIQSPRHLIKEKRETATLKCYPIPRHDTVYWYQQGPGQDPQFLISFYEKMQSDKGSIPDRFSAQQFSDYHSELNMSSLELGDSALYFCASSTLDSSYEQYFGPGTRLTVT.

The chain links TRBV5-4 to TRBJ2-1; tentatively, D is TRBD2 (5 bases). Germline assignment: CDR1 SGHNT and CDR2 YYREEE (reference sequence). The CDR3 consists of 15 residues. V dropped 0 bases and J dropped 1 base, with 8 bases sitting between them. Here the CDR3 reads CASSLESGSYNEQFF. CDR3 nucleotide sequence: TGTGCCAGCAGCTTGGAATCGGGGTCCTACAATGAGCAGTTCTTC.

The gene calls are TRBV6-5 and TRBJ2-4; TRBD2 is a possible D gene (5 bases). Trimming stripped 4 bases from V and 5 bases from J, with 15 bases between. CDR3 length: 15 amino acids. CDR1 is MNHEY, CDR2 SVGAGI, per germline. Here the CDR3 DNA reads TGTGCCAGCAGTTCTGAAGGGTTCGGGGAAAACATTCAGTACTTC. Amino acid sequence: CASSSEGFGENIQYF.

This clone was counted between two and nine times. The V call is TRBV28, the J call TRBJ2-7; 8 bases match TRBD1. Germline values: CDR1 MDHEN, CDR2 SYDVKM. The CDR3 is made up of 15 amino acids. With 6 bases clipped from V and 0 bases from J, the junction kept 7 bases outside the gene matches. The CDR3: CASSPPRGPSYEQYF. Here the CDR3 DNA reads TGTGCCAGCAGCCCCCCCAGGGGGCCCTCCTACGAGCAGTACTTC.

This chain connects TRBV5-5 to TRBJ2-6, with TRBD1 identical over 7 bases. Looked up from germline, CDR1 is SGHKS and CDR2 is YYEKEE (reference sequence). The CDR3 runs to 17 residues. V shed 0 bases and J 3 bases; nucleotides not matched to a gene: 6. The chain's CDR3 is CASSLVPGQDGANVLTF. In DNA, the CDR3 is TGTGCCAGCAGCTTGGTTCCTGGACAGGATGGGGCCAACGTCCTGACTTTC.

The chain links TRBV5-4 to TRBJ1-5, with no clear D. V was shortened by 0 bases and J by 4 bases, with 11 bases between the two germline ends. Germline CDR1 reads SGHNT; CDR2 reads YYREEE (reference sequence). The CDR3 is made up of 15 amino acids. CDR3 residues: CASSLDGDGNQPQHF. CDR3 nucleotide sequence: TGTGCCAGCAGCTTGGACGGGGATGGGAATCAGCCCCAGCATTTT.

V usage is TRBV14 and J usage is TRBJ2-7; D gene unclear. Per the germline V gene, CDR1 is SGHDN and CDR2 is FVKESK. V shed 0 bases and J shed 4 bases, with 4 bases lying between them. The CDR3 is 12 amino acids. CDR3 residues: CASSQERYEQYF. CDR3 bases: TGTGCCAGCAGCCAAGAGAGATACGAGCAGTACTTC.